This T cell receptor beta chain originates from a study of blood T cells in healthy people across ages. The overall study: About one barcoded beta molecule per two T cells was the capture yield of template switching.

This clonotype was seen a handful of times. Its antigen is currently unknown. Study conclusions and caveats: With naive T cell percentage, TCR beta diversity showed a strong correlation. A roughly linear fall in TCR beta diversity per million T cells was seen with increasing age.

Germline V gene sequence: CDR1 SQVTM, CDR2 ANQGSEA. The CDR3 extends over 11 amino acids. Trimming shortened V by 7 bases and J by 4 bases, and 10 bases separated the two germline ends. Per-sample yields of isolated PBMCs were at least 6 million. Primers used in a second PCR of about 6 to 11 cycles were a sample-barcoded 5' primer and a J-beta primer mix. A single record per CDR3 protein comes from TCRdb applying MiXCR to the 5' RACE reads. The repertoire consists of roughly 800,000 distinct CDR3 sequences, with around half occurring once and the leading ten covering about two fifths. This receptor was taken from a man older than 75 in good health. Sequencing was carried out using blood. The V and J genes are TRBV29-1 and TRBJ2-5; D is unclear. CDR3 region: CSALIGETQYF. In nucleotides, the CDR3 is TGCAGCGCCTTAATAGGAGAGACCCAGTACTTC.